This T cell receptor beta chain was identified during a study of T cells in Graves' hyperthyroidism and ophthalmopathy. V gave up 1 base and J gave up 2 bases; unmatched junction bases: 8. This CDR3 has 17 residues. In germline, CDR1 is LGHDT, CDR2 YNNKEL (reference sequence). TCR beta CDR3 region amplification was performed from RNA transcripts. A first-round RT-PCR of the TCR CDR3 used the HTBI primer set. TCRdb fed the multiplex PCR reads into MiXCR, producing one record per CDR3 protein. The sample lists approximately 370,000 distinct CDR3 sequences, about a sixth occurring once. Concerning this clonotype: Its target is unknown.

Blood was sampled at initial diagnosis of hyperthyroidism, prior to onset of any ophthalmopathy symptoms. Overall study results and limits: Patients with ophthalmopathy were separated from those with stable hyperthyroidism by a 13 V-J model.

Sequencing was carried out using blood. The rearrangement uses TRBV3-1 and TRBJ2-1; TRBD2 aligns across 7 bases. The TCR sequence derives from a woman aged 30 to 39 with Graves' hyperthyroidism that later progressed to Graves' ophthalmopathy. The CDR3 region is CASSQVLAGAAYNEQFF. CDR3 DNA sequence: TGTGCCAGCAGCCAAGTTCTGGCGGGAGCCGCCTACAATGAGCAGTTCTTC.